These 31 T cell receptor beta chains share one sample of origin, sequenced in a study of shared clonotypes between healthy human individuals. Measured with immunoSEQ multiplex PCR; TCRdb has only the in-frame clones, and not every one. The sample records some 680,000 clones, 73% being singletons. The sample was memory CD4+ T cells sorted from blood. Subset described: CD45RA-negative fraction. All receptors come from a woman aged 25 to 39 in good health.

This clone was counted between two and nine times. The gene calls are TRBV18 and TRBJ1-2; D might be TRBD1 (6 bases). This CDR3 is built from 15 residues. The germline CDR1 and CDR2 sequences are KGHSH and LQKENI. Trimming took off 1 base at V and 8 bases at J, with 17 bases between the two ends. The CDR3 DNA is TGTGCCAGCTCACCACAGCCAGGGGCTAAAGGAGGCTACACCTTC. Amino acids: CASSPQPGAKGGYTF.

The chain carries TRBV10-3 and TRBJ2-5; D gene uncertain. V was clipped by 3 bases and J by 3 bases, with 5 bases between them. The CDR3 extends over 12 amino acids. Germline V CDR1 and CDR2: ENHRY, SYGVKD. The CDR3 DNA reads TGTGCCATCAGTGATTTTGAAGAGACCCAGTACTTC. This sequence encodes CAISDFEETQYF.

The chain joins TRBV5-1 to TRBJ2-2; TRBD1 aligns across 9 bases. Germline loops: CDR1 SGHRS, CDR2 YFSETQ. Losses at the gene ends were 5 bases for V and 6 bases for J; bases not matched to a gene: 8. The CDR3 contains 15 residues. CDR3 loop: CASRDRDRVAGELFF. In DNA form, the CDR3 reads TGCGCCAGCAGAGACCGGGACAGGGTAGCCGGGGAGCTGTTTTTT.

The chain joins TRBV11-3 to TRBJ1-5; D is perhaps TRBD1 (5 bases). There are 15 residues in the CDR3. Germline V lookup: CDR1 SGHNT, CDR2 YENEEA. The CDR3 DNA reads as TGTCCCCTCAAAATGTGTCAGGGAGGCAATCAGCCCCAGCATTTT. Protein sequence: CPLKMCQGGNQPQHF.

This clone was counted ten times or more. The CDR3 spells CASSLARTTDTQYF. The CDR3 nucleotides are TGCGCCAGCAGCTTGGCCAGAACCACCGATACGCAGTATTTT. This sequence joins TRBV5-1 and TRBJ2-3, with unresolved D. With 0 bases removed from V and 6 bases from J, the gap between germline ends came to 11 bases. The CDR3 runs to 14 residues. Germline V gene sequence: CDR1 SGHRS, CDR2 YFSETQ.

The V gene is TRBV30, the J gene TRBJ2-3, with D possibly TRBD1 on 6 matching bases. Trimming shortened V by 4 bases and J by 4 bases, and 21 bases separated the two germline ends. The CDR3 spans 16 residues. CDR1 GTSNPN and CDR2 SVGIG come from the germline V gene (reference sequence). The CDR3 loop is CAWTRRFGGRPDTQYF. DNA for the CDR3: TGTGCCTGGACCCGTCGTTTTGGGGGCAGGCCAGATACGCAGTATTTT.

The rearrangement joins TRBV5-1 to TRBJ2-5, with D possibly matching TRBD1 (5 bases). This CDR3 has 15 residues. Germline V CDR1 and CDR2: SGHRS, YFSETQ. V lost 2 bases, J lost 5 bases, and 16 bases lay in between. CDR3 in amino acids: CASSLNRMLGETQYF. CDR3 coding DNA: TGCGCCAGCAGCTTAAACAGGATGCTTGGGGAGACCCAGTACTTC.

This chain uses TRBV7-9 with TRBJ2-1, with 13 bases matching TRBD2. In germline, CDR1 is SEHNR, CDR2 FQNEAQ (reference sequence). J was trimmed by 10 bases and V by 5 bases; bases with no gene match: 11. CDR3 length equals 16 residues. The CDR3 spells CASSPQLAGGPTEQFF. The CDR3 DNA is TGTGCCAGCAGCCCTCAACTAGCGGGAGGGCCCACCGAGCAGTTCTTC.

The gene calls are TRBV28 and TRBJ2-7, with 8 bases lining up with TRBD2. The CDR3 covers 12 residues. V dropped 11 bases and J dropped 3; count of bases not matched to a gene: 6. CDR1 and CDR2 from the germline V gene are MDHEN and SYDVKM. The CDR3 nucleotides read TGTGCCGTCGCGGGAGGTATCTACGAGCAGTACTTC. This gives the protein CAVAGGIYEQYF. The full variable domain, rest sourced from reference TRBV28 and TRBJ2-7, is DVKVTQSSRYLVKRTGEKVFLECVQDMDHENMFWYRQDPGLGLRLIYFSYDVKMKEKGDIPEGYSVSREKKERFSLILESASTNQTSMYLCAVAGGIYEQYFGPGTRLTVT.

The V call is TRBV6-6, the J call TRBJ2-2, with TRBD1 identical over 7 bases. CDR3 length equals 15 residues. The germline CDR1 and CDR2 sequences are MNHNY and SVGAGI (reference sequence). The trim removed 5 bases at V and 9 bases at J, leaving 12 bases unmatched. The CDR3 reads CASSPNRGGLRELFF. For the CDR3, the DNA is TGTGCCAGCAGTCCAAACAGGGGTGGATTGAGGGAGCTGTTTTTT.

The chain couples TRBV15 to TRBJ2-7; 10 bases line up with TRBD1. The CDR3 length is 17 residues. Germline V CDR1 and CDR2: LNHNV, YYDKDF (reference sequence). Trimming took 1 base from V and 1 from J; bases not matched to a gene: 7. This CDR3 reads CATSRVTGTGVSYEQYF. The CDR3 region has the DNA TGTGCCACCAGCAGAGTCACAGGGACAGGGGTATCCTACGAGCAGTACTTC. Looking up the rest from reference TRBV15 and TRBJ2-7 gives the full variable domain: DAMVIQNPRYQVTQFGKPVTLSCSQTLNHNVMYWYQQKSSQAPKLLFHYYDKDFNNEADTPDNFQSRRPNTSFCFLDIRSPGLGDTAMYLCATSRVTGTGVSYEQYFGPGTRLTVT.

V is TRBV7-2 and J is TRBJ2-7; no clear D. CDR3 length: 15 residues. Germline CDR1 is SGHTA and CDR2 is FQGNSA. Trimming removed 1 base at V and 2 bases at J, with 12 bases between. The CDR3 DNA reads as TGTGCCAGCAGCTTAGGATTCAGTCAGACCTACGAGCAGTACTTC. As protein: CASSLGFSQTYEQYF.

This clone was detected once. The chain links TRBV11-2 to TRBJ2-5, with D possibly called TRBD1 or TRBD2 (7 bases each). V was clipped by 0 bases and J by 11 bases, with 19 bases between them. CDR1 is SGHAT, CDR2 FQNNGV, per germline. There are 15 residues in the CDR3. CDR3 coding DNA: TGTGCCAGCAGCTTAGATAGTACAGGGGCGGGGGAGCAGTACTTC. It is translated as CASSLDSTGAGEQYF.

The rearrangement uses TRBV11-1 and TRBJ2-7; 7 positions match TRBD2. Germline V lookup: CDR1 SGHAT, CDR2 FQDESV (reference sequence). V lost 1 base, J lost 2 bases, and 5 bases stayed unmatched. The CDR3 length is 15 residues. The CDR3 nucleotides are TGTGCCAGCAGCTTAGAGTCGGGGGGACCCTACGAGCAGTACTTC. Translating it yields CASSLESGGPYEQYF.

This chain links TRBV20-1 with TRBJ2-5; D is uncertain. Looked up from germline, CDR1 is DFQATT and CDR2 is SNEGSKA (reference sequence). The CDR3 consists of 11 residues. Trimming removed 6 bases at V and 2 bases at J, with 7 bases between. The CDR3 sequence is CSANAQETQYF. CDR3 DNA: TGCAGTGCAAACGCACAAGAGACCCAGTACTTC.

The chain employs TRBV9 and TRBJ2-1; D may correspond to TRBD1 or TRBD2 (5 bases each). Germline V gives CDR1 SGDLS, CDR2 YYNGEE. Trimming pared 0 bases from V and 8 bases from J, leaving 6 bases between. The CDR3 runs to 12 residues. The CDR3 loop is CASSVAGHEQFF. The CDR3 nucleotides read TGTGCCAGCAGCGTAGCGGGGCATGAGCAGTTCTTC.

V is TRBV11-2 and J is TRBJ2-2; D might be TRBD2 (5 bases). The CDR3 consists of 15 residues. Germline V gene sequence: CDR1 SGHAT, CDR2 FQNNGV. Trimming removed 5 bases at V and 4 bases at J, with 14 bases between. The CDR3 sequence: CASSRERLSTGELFF. For the CDR3, the DNA is TGTGCCAGCAGCCGCGAGCGGCTCTCCACCGGGGAGCTGTTTTTT.

This sequence joins TRBV2 and TRBJ1-1, with D perhaps TRBD1 (5 bases). Per the germline V gene, CDR1 is SNHLY and CDR2 is FYNNEI. The CDR3 runs to 12 residues. Trimming shortened V by 6 bases and J by 6 bases, and 11 bases separated the two germline ends. The CDR3 spells CASSGDGAEAFF. The CDR3 nucleotides are TGTGCCAGCAGCGGGGACGGCGCTGAAGCTTTCTTT.

The chain employs TRBV11-2 and TRBJ2-4, with D possibly matching TRBD1 (5 bases). In germline, CDR1 is SGHAT, CDR2 FQNNGV. The CDR3 is 12 amino acids. Trimming stripped 5 bases from V and 5 bases from J, with 7 bases between. Here the CDR3 reads CASSQGENIQYF. The DNA for the CDR3 is TGTGCCAGCAGCCAAGGGGAAAACATTCAGTACTTC. The full variable domain, completed using reference TRBV11-2 and TRBJ2-4, is EAGVAQSPRYKIIEKRQSVAFWCNPISGHATLYWYQQILGQGPKLLIQFQNNGVVDDSQLPKDRFSAERLKGVDSTLKIQPAKLEDSAVYLCASSQGENIQYFGAGTRLSVL.

This clone was seen a handful of times. The chain carries TRBV6-1 and TRBJ1-1; 11 bases map to TRBD1. The CDR3 has 14 residues. CDR1 is MNHNS, CDR2 SASEGT, per germline. J was trimmed by 3 bases and V by 7 bases; bases with no gene match: 4. In DNA form, the CDR3 reads TGTGCCAGCACCGGGACAGGGGGTTACACTGAAGCTTTCTTT. Translating gives CASTGTGGYTEAFF.

The rearrangement uses TRBV11-3 and TRBJ2-1, with 7 bases aligning to TRBD2. Germline values: CDR1 SGHNT, CDR2 YENEEA. The CDR3 covers 12 residues. Trimming at V came to 8 bases and at J to 3 bases, leaving 1 base not matched to a gene. The CDR3 loop is CASGRDYNEQFF. In DNA, the CDR3 is TGTGCCAGCGGGAGGGACTACAATGAGCAGTTCTTC.

The chain joins TRBV7-9 to TRBJ2-1; 8 nucleotides align to TRBD2. Losses at the gene ends were 0 bases for V and 15 bases for J; bases not matched to a gene: 7. CDR3 length equals 13 residues. The germline V gene encodes CDR1 SEHNR and CDR2 FQNEAQ (reference sequence). CDR3 loop: CASSLAGTRPLFF. The CDR3 DNA reads as TGTGCCAGCAGCTTAGCGGGGACTAGACCTCTGTTCTTC.

V is TRBV7-9 and J is TRBJ2-3; D remains unclear. Trimming removed 1 base from V and 5 bases from J, with 10 bases in between. The germline CDR1 and CDR2 sequences are SEHNR and FQNEAQ (reference sequence). The CDR3 totals 14 residues. CDR3: CASSLVAAKDTQYF. The CDR3 DNA reads as TGTGCCAGCAGCTTAGTTGCGGCGAAAGATACGCAGTATTTT.

V gene TRBV10-3 combines with J gene TRBJ2-1, with 8 bases identical to TRBD1. V was clipped by 6 bases and J by 3 bases; unmatched bases: 10. CDR3 length equals 16 residues. Germline CDR1 and CDR2: ENHRY and SYGVKD. Written as DNA, the CDR3 is TGTGCCATCAGCCCCTCGACAGGGGATCACTACAATGAGCAGTTCTTC. Encoded protein: CAISPSTGDHYNEQFF.

The chain is built from TRBV6-1 and TRBJ1-5; possible D gene TRBD1, 5 bases. V was cut by 3 bases and J by 0 bases, with 9 bases left in between. The CDR3 is 15 amino acids. Germline CDR1 MNHNS, CDR2 SASEGT. The DNA for the CDR3 is TGTGCCAGCAGTGATTTTAGGGGTAGCAATCAGCCCCAGCATTTT. Protein sequence: CASSDFRGSNQPQHF.

This rearrangement joins TRBV10-3 to TRBJ2-7; TRBD2 aligns across 10 bases. CDR1 is ENHRY, CDR2 SYGVKD, per germline. The CDR3 consists of 15 residues. Trimming at V came to 6 bases and at J to 6 bases, leaving 11 bases not matched to a gene. The CDR3 region is CAISSLSSGSSEQYF. DNA of the CDR3: TGTGCCATCAGCTCCCTCTCTAGCGGGAGTTCCGAGCAGTACTTC.

For this clone: Within the sample, other DNA sequences also encode this same CDR3. CDR3 DNA sequence: TGTGCCAGCAGCCCCCAGCGTGACACTGAAGCTTTCTTT. Translating gives CASSPQRDTEAFF. The rearrangement uses TRBV11-2 and TRBJ1-1; no definite D call. Per germline, CDR1 SGHAT and CDR2 FQNNGV. The CDR3 has 13 residues. The V end lost 5 bases, the J end lost 3 bases, and 10 bases lay between the germline ends.

V gene TRBV6-5 combines with J gene TRBJ2-7; the D gene is possibly TRBD1 (6 bases). This CDR3 is 15 amino acids long. The V gene lost 7 bases and the J gene lost 5 bases, with 21 bases spanning the gap. Per the germline V gene, CDR1 is MNHEY and CDR2 is SVGAGI. The CDR3 coding sequence is TGTGCCAGCAAAAGGACTCGGCAGGGGTCCGACGAGCAGTACTTC. Translating gives CASKRTRQGSDEQYF.

J is TRBJ2-1 and V is TRBV15, with 9 bases aligning to TRBD2. The CDR3 loop spans 16 amino acids. Germline V gene data show CDR1 as LNHNV and CDR2 as YYDKDF (reference sequence). V gave up 2 bases and J gave up 3 bases; unmatched junction bases: 5. The CDR3 bases are TGTGCCACCAGCAGACAAGCGGGAGGCCGCTACAATGAGCAGTTCTTC. Translating it yields CATSRQAGGRYNEQFF.

This CDR3 reads CASRDHRVVEQYF. The CDR3 DNA is TGTGCCAGCAGGGACCACAGGGTTGTCGAGCAGTACTTC. The chain couples TRBV28 to TRBJ2-7, with D possibly matching TRBD1 (6 bases). Per the germline V gene, CDR1 is MDHEN and CDR2 is SYDVKM. Trimming took 6 bases from V and 6 from J, leaving 15 bases between them. There are 13 residues in the CDR3.

This clone was seen a single time. This rearrangement joins TRBV29-1 to TRBJ2-1; 8 bases align to TRBD1. The junction had 8 bases not matched to a gene; V was cut back by 7 bases and J by 9 bases. Germline lookup yields CDR1 SQVTM and CDR2 ANQGSEA. The CDR3 spans 12 residues. CDR3 DNA: TGCAGCGCCGGTGGGACAGGACTTGAGCAGTTCTTC. This translates into CSAGGTGLEQFF.